This entry lists 20 T cell receptor beta chains sequenced from one sample in a study of vaccination and CD4 T cells after COVID-19. Cultured CD4+ T cell DNA was sequenced using the Oncomine TCR Beta short-read assay. TCRdb re-derived calls from the PCR reads in MiXCR, one entry per CDR3 protein. In the table there are about 12,000 distinct CDR3 sequences, 76% of which are singletons. Treatment denoted: approximately nine-day PBMC culture with coronavirus spike peptide pools or control peptides (ViraFEST assay). Their cognate antigens are unknown. Sequencing used CD4+ T cells from blood, cultured in vitro. These receptors all stem from a human donor who had recovered from COVID-19.

The chain couples TRBV24-1 to TRBJ1-5; no reliable D call. Per the germline V gene, CDR1 is KGHDR and CDR2 is SFDVKD. The CDR3 has 13 residues. V gave up 3 bases and J gave up 3 bases, with 5 bases separating them. The CDR3 is CATSDTANQPQHF. The CDR3 region has the DNA TGTGCCACCAGTGATACAGCCAATCAGCCCCAGCATTTT.

V usage is TRBV19 and J usage is TRBJ1-2; D unresolved. The V end lost 1 base, the J end lost 3 bases, and 12 bases lay between the germline ends. This CDR3 is 15 amino acids long. CDR1 LNHDA and CDR2 SQIVND come from the germline V gene (reference sequence). CDR3 loop: CASSIAGEGDYGYTF. CDR3 sequence (DNA): TGTGCCAGTAGTATAGCCGGGGAGGGCGACTATGGCTACACCTTC.

The V gene is TRBV20-1, the J gene TRBJ1-5; unclear D gene. CDR3 length: 14 amino acids. In germline, CDR1 is DFQATT, CDR2 SNEGSKA (reference sequence). Trimming pared 7 bases from V and 3 bases from J, leaving 16 bases between. Written as DNA, the CDR3 is TGCAGTGTCGCCGGGGTCTCCTTCAATCAGCCCCAGCATTTT. It encodes CSVAGVSFNQPQHF.

The chain's CDR3 is CASSWTGLDGYTF. CDR3 bases: TGTGCCAGCAGCTGGACAGGGTTAGATGGCTACACCTTC. The chain recombines TRBV6-1 with TRBJ1-2; 8 bases match TRBD1. The V segment lost 6 bases and the J segment 6 bases; nucleotides outside the gene matches: 6. The germline CDR1 and CDR2 sequences are MNHNS and SASEGT. The CDR3 contains 13 residues.

The gene calls are TRBV6-1 and TRBJ2-5; 10 bases are a match to TRBD1. Trimming at V came to 7 bases and at J to 1 base, leaving 6 bases not matched to a gene. The CDR3 sequence is 15 residues long. Germline V gene lookup returns CDR1 MNHNS and CDR2 SASEGT. Here the CDR3 DNA reads TGTGCCAGCATAAGGACAGGGGGTTCCCAAGAGACCCAGTACTTC. Its protein is CASIRTGGSQETQYF.

The CDR3 is CATSEGGRYNTGELFF. CDR3 DNA: TGTGCCACCAGTGAGGGCGGACGGTACAACACCGGGGAGCTGTTTTTT. The genes are TRBV24-1 and TRBJ2-2, with no clear D. Germline CDR1 reads KGHDR; CDR2 reads SFDVKD. V was clipped by 4 bases and J by 2 bases, with 13 bases between them. The CDR3 consists of 16 residues.

The chain couples TRBV6-1 to TRBJ2-7; 11 bases line up with TRBD2. The trim removed 2 bases at V and 2 bases at J, leaving 14 bases unmatched. Germline CDR1 is MNHNS and CDR2 is SASEGT. The CDR3 has 19 residues. The CDR3 loop reads CASSESGTSGRLWAYEQYF. The CDR3 DNA reads TGTGCCAGCAGTGAATCCGGAACTAGCGGGAGATTATGGGCCTACGAGCAGTACTTC.

This chain joins TRBV19 and TRBJ1-2; weak D call: TRBD1 (5 bases). The CDR3 runs 14 residues. CDR1 and CDR2 (germline): LNHDA, SQIVND (reference sequence). V lost 8 bases and J 2 bases, leaving 15 bases between the germline ends. This CDR3 is CASWVGGKNYGYTF. The CDR3, as DNA: TGTGCCAGTTGGGTTGGGGGAAAGAACTATGGCTACACCTTC.

This rearrangement joins TRBV15 to TRBJ1-1, with 7 bases aligning to TRBD1. From germline, CDR1 is LNHNV and CDR2 YYDKDF (reference sequence). V shed 10 bases, J shed 1 base, and the junction held 3 bases outside the gene matches. The CDR3 has 12 residues. CDR3 sequence (DNA): TGTGCCAGTAGACAGGGGAACACTGAAGCTTTCTTT. Its translation: CASRQGNTEAFF.

V is TRBV7-2 and J is TRBJ2-2; D perhaps matches TRBD1 (6 bases). Trimming stripped 5 bases from V and 3 bases from J, with 13 bases between. Per germline, CDR1 SGHTA and CDR2 FQGNSA. CDR3 size: 15 residues. CDR3 DNA: TGTGCCAGCAGCCCTCAGGGGACCTACACCGGGGAGCTGTTTTTT. Its protein product is CASSPQGTYTGELFF.

This clonotype was observed a handful of times. This chain connects TRBV6-1 to TRBJ1-1; D is uncertain. This CDR3 comprises 12 residues. Germline V gene sequence: CDR1 MNHNS, CDR2 SASEGT. V was pared by 7 bases and J by 1 base, with 7 bases between. This CDR3 is CASIRGNTEAFF. Here the CDR3 DNA reads TGTGCCAGCATCCGCGGGAACACTGAAGCTTTCTTT.

The chain couples TRBV27 to TRBJ2-7; perhaps TRBD1 as D (7 bases). The germline CDR1 and CDR2 sequences are MNHEY and SMNVEV (reference sequence). V lost 5 bases to trimming and J lost 7 bases, with 24 bases between them. CDR3 size: 16 residues. The CDR3: CASSNYRGAGLSEQYF. CDR3 sequence (DNA): TGTGCCAGCAGTAACTACAGGGGCGCGGGATTGAGTGAGCAGTACTTC.

V is TRBV30 and J is TRBJ1-2; D remains ambiguous. V was cut by 0 bases and J by 1 base, with 9 bases left in between. The CDR3 runs to 14 residues. Germline V gene data show CDR1 as GTSNPN and CDR2 as SVGIG (reference sequence). The CDR3 sequence: CAWSVGTSNYGYTF. For the CDR3, the DNA is TGTGCCTGGAGTGTCGGCACAAGTAACTATGGCTACACCTTC.

The chain couples TRBV7-2 to TRBJ1-1; D remains unclear. CDR1 is SGHTA and CDR2 is FQGNSA in the germline V gene. With 3 bases removed from V and 8 bases from J, the gap between germline ends came to 7 bases. The CDR3 loop spans 11 amino acids. CDR3 coding DNA: TGTGCCAGCAGCTTGTTGACAGAAGCTTTCTTT. Amino acids: CASSLLTEAFF.

In its sample, this clonotype was seen once. The chain is built from TRBV6-5 and TRBJ2-3; weak D call: TRBD1 (5 bases). The CDR3 length is 14 residues. Trimming removed 8 bases at V and 4 bases at J, with 16 bases between. Per germline, CDR1 MNHEY and CDR2 SVGAGI. CDR3 residues: CASGLRPTADTQYF. CDR3 nucleotide sequence: TGTGCCAGCGGTTTACGGCCGACAGCAGATACGCAGTATTTT.

This chain's CDR3 is CASSYRRQQSYEQYF. The CDR3 coding sequence is TGTGCCAGCAGTTACCGTAGACAGCAGTCCTACGAGCAGTACTTC. The J gene is TRBJ2-7, the V gene TRBV6-5, with TRBD1 as a possible D gene (5 bases). The germline gives CDR1 MNHEY, CDR2 SVGAGI. CDR3 length: 15 residues. With 2 bases removed from V and 1 base from J, the gap between germline ends came to 12 bases.

The rearrangement joins TRBV7-2 to TRBJ2-2, with 13 bases identical to TRBD2. V dropped 1 base and J dropped 1; count of bases not matched to a gene: 0. This CDR3 spans 17 amino acids. Germline CDR1 is SGHTA and CDR2 is FQGNSA. The CDR3, as DNA: TGTGCCAGCAGCTTAGGACTAGCGGGAGGGAACACCGGGGAGCTGTTTTTT. Its translation is CASSLGLAGGNTGELFF.

The chain joins TRBV5-4 to TRBJ2-5; D is unresolved. The CDR3 runs to 12 residues. Trimming pared 5 bases from V and 5 bases from J, leaving 10 bases between. Germline lookup yields CDR1 SGHNT and CDR2 YYREEE (reference sequence). In nucleotides, the CDR3 is TGTGCCAGCAGTCTTAGAATGGAGACCCAGTACTTC. This encodes CASSLRMETQYF. The variable domain in full, with the rest retrieved from reference TRBV5-4 and TRBJ2-5, is ETGVTQSPTHLIKTRGQQVTLRCSSQSGHNTVSWYQQALGQGPQFIFQYYREEENGRGNFPPRFSGLQFPNYSSELNVNALELDDSALYLCASSLRMETQYFGPGTRLLVL.

The V and J genes are TRBV29-1 and TRBJ1-1; 10 bases align to TRBD1. J lost 4 bases, V lost 6 bases, and 8 bases had no gene match. The CDR3 has 14 amino acids. Germline CDR1 reads SQVTM; CDR2 reads ANQGSEA. The CDR3 sequence is CSVIDRGRGTEAFF. The CDR3 bases are TGCAGCGTGATCGACAGGGGGCGGGGCACTGAAGCTTTCTTT.

The chain has TRBV20-1 and TRBJ1-2; D not resolved. V was cut by 6 bases and J by 4 bases, with 9 bases left in between. Germline V gene data show CDR1 as DFQATT and CDR2 as SNEGSKA (reference sequence). This CDR3 comprises 11 residues. The CDR3 nucleotides read TGCAGTGCCTCGGGAGGCTATGGCTACACCTTC. This gives the protein CSASGGYGYTF.